This entry lists 20 T cell receptor beta chains sequenced from one sample in a study of blood T cell repertoires in COVID-19. This table comes from immunoSEQ multiplex PCR, and its TCRdb copy is limited to in-frame clones, with some not included. The sample includes tens of thousands of clones, roughly 82% seen only once; the top ten take almost 7%. The source material was peripheral blood. The receptors originated from a man aged 45-65 years with active or convalescent COVID-19.

This clone turned up a few times. The rearrangement joins TRBV15 to TRBJ1-6; D gene uncertain. The V gene's germline CDR1 is LNHNV and CDR2 YYDKDF (reference sequence). The V and J ends lost 3 bases and 7 bases respectively, with 10 bases between them. The CDR3 contains 14 residues. DNA for the CDR3: TGTGCCACCAGCAGTCTCGGAGGAAATTCACCCCTCCACTTT. Its translation: CATSSLGGNSPLHF.

The chain links TRBV24-1 to TRBJ2-1; 7 positions match TRBD1. Germline values: CDR1 KGHDR, CDR2 SFDVKD. After removal of 7 bases from V and 8 bases from J, the junction contained 4 bases not matched to a gene. The CDR3 has 12 amino acids. CDR3 amino acids: CATSHGQDEQFF. The CDR3 nucleotides are TGTGCCACCAGCCACGGACAGGATGAGCAGTTCTTC.

CDR3 loop: CASSYGTGEGETQYF. The CDR3 nucleotides are TGTGCCAGCAGTTATGGGACAGGGGAGGGAGAGACCCAGTACTTC. The chain has TRBV6-5 and TRBJ2-5, with 10 bases lining up with TRBD1. The ends lost 3 bases at V and 4 bases at J; junction bases unmatched: 5. Germline CDR1 MNHEY, CDR2 SVGAGI. The CDR3 is made up of 15 amino acids.

The gene calls are TRBV14 and TRBJ2-1; no clear D. Germline CDR1 reads SGHDN; CDR2 reads FVKESK. Trimming removed 0 bases at V and 0 bases at J, with 12 bases between. The CDR3 spans 17 residues. CDR3 DNA sequence: TGTGCCAGCAGCCAAGACCCCCCACAGTACTCCTACAATGAGCAGTTCTTC. The encoded protein is CASSQDPPQYSYNEQFF.

This chain uses TRBV7-5 with TRBJ1-6; no DNA check was done on the table's D call, TRBD1. TRBV7-5 is given as a pseudogene. CDR3 length: 17 amino acids. The CDR3 sequence: CVRSSPWTGFNNSPLHF. CDR3 nucleotide sequence: TGTGTCAGAAGCTCCCCTTGGACAGGGTTTAATAATTCACCCCTCCACTTT.

This chain joins TRBV5-1 and TRBJ1-3; possibly TRBD1 for D (6 bases). The CDR3 spans 15 residues. With 0 bases removed from V and 3 bases from J, the gap between germline ends came to 10 bases. Germline assignment: CDR1 SGHRS and CDR2 YFSETQ. As DNA, the CDR3 is TGCGCCAGCAGCTTGGGACAGGTGGATGGAAACACCATATATTTT. Translated, it gives CASSLGQVDGNTIYF.

This clone is medium-sized within its sample. At one end, the junction sequence differs from germline, possibly due to a read error. This chain connects TRBV6-6 to TRBJ1-1, with D perhaps matching TRBD1 (6 bases). The CDR3 is 13 residues long. Per germline, CDR1 MNHNY and CDR2 SVGAGI (reference sequence). This CDR3 reads CASSYTGTTEAFF. DNA of the CDR3: TGTGCCAGCAGTTATACCGGGACAACTGAGGCTTTCTTT.

The chain combines TRBV5-1 with TRBJ2-5, with 7 bases that match TRBD2. V lost 0 bases, J lost 2 bases, and 4 bases stayed unmatched. The CDR3 is made up of 15 amino acids. The germline CDR1 and CDR2 sequences are SGHRS and YFSETQ. CDR3 region: CASSLAGGLQETQYF. CDR3 nucleotide sequence: TGCGCCAGCAGCTTGGCGGGGGGTCTTCAAGAGACCCAGTACTTC.

V usage is TRBV12-5 and J usage is TRBJ2-5, with 12 bases lining up with TRBD2. The CDR3 has 18 residues. J gave up 4 bases and V 7 bases, and 16 bases lay outside the gene matches. Looked up from germline, CDR1 is LGHNT and CDR2 is FRNRAP. CDR3 DNA sequence: TGTGCTAGTGCCCAGTGGGGACTAGCGGGTGATAAGGGAGAGACCCAGTACTTC. Translation gives CASAQWGLAGDKGETQYF.

The chain uses TRBV3-1 (or the pseudogene TRBV3-2) and TRBJ1-3; D unclear. CDR3 length: 15 amino acids. Between the trimmed V and J ends, which lost 2 bases and 0 bases, there was a span of 8 bases. In germline, CDR1 is LGHDT, CDR2 YNNKEL (reference sequence). In DNA form, the CDR3 reads TGTGCCAGCAGCCAACGAGGTATCTCTGGAAACACCATATATTTT. Translated, it gives CASSQRGISGNTIYF.

The V call is TRBV28, the J call TRBJ2-6; 10 bases line up with TRBD1. The germline gives CDR1 MDHEN, CDR2 SYDVKM. The CDR3 is 18 amino acids. V gave up 3 bases and J gave up 0 bases; unmatched junction bases: 5. Written as DNA, the CDR3 is TGTGCCAGCAGTTTCCCGGGACAGGGGATCTCTGGGGCCAACGTCCTGACTTTC. It codes for CASSFPGQGISGANVLTF.

The chain couples TRBV5-1 to TRBJ2-3, with 12 bases fitting TRBD2. This CDR3 has 15 residues. Germline CDR1 SGHRS, CDR2 YFSETQ. V dropped 0 bases and J dropped 6; count of bases not matched to a gene: 2. The CDR3 reads CASSLELAGGDTQYF. For the CDR3, the DNA is TGCGCCAGCAGCTTGGAGCTAGCGGGGGGGGATACGCAGTATTTT.

The chain combines TRBV5-1 with TRBJ1-6; possibly TRBD1 for D (6 bases). The ends were cut back, 0 bases at V and 6 bases at J, with 10 bases in the middle. This CDR3 region has 15 residues. Germline loops: CDR1 SGHRS, CDR2 YFSETQ. The CDR3 nucleotides read TGCGCCAGCAGCTTGGACGGACAGATTAATTCACCCCTCCACTTT. Amino acid sequence: CASSLDGQINSPLHF.

The CDR3 region is CASSLGGGFEQFF. Here the CDR3 DNA reads TGTGCCAGCAGCTTAGGAGGGGGCTTTGAGCAGTTCTTC. The rearrangement uses TRBV7-2 and TRBJ2-1; 7 bases map to TRBD1. With 1 base clipped from V and 9 bases from J, the junction kept 3 bases outside the gene matches. The CDR3 totals 13 residues. Per germline, CDR1 SGHTA and CDR2 FQGNSA.

This chain joins TRBV28 and TRBJ1-2, with D perhaps matching TRBD1 (6 bases). The CDR3 has 11 amino acids. V lost 6 bases and J lost 5, with 7 bases in between. Germline-derived CDR1 and CDR2 are MDHEN and SYDVKM. The CDR3 DNA sequence: TGTGCCAGCAGCGGACAGTATGGCTACACCTTC. Protein: CASSGQYGYTF.

This sequence joins TRBV18 and TRBJ2-7; TRBD2 agrees at 8 bases. V lost 6 bases to trimming and J lost 2 bases; unmatched junction nucleotides: 6. The CDR3 extends over 14 amino acids. The germline gives CDR1 KGHSH, CDR2 LQKENI. The chain's CDR3 is CASSPRGAPYEQYF. The DNA for the CDR3 is TGTGCCAGCTCTCCGCGGGGGGCCCCCTACGAGCAGTACTTC.

This chain joins TRBV14 and TRBJ2-1; D not resolved. Germline CDR1 and CDR2: SGHDN and FVKESK. With 4 bases removed from V and 8 bases from J, the gap between germline ends came to 6 bases. The CDR3 is 11 residues long. The CDR3 spells CASSLLDEQFF. The CDR3 DNA reads as TGTGCCAGCAGCCTCCTAGATGAGCAGTTCTTC.

The chain employs TRBV18 and TRBJ1-6, with TRBD1 identical over 9 bases. This CDR3 comprises 15 residues. Germline assignment: CDR1 KGHSH and CDR2 LQKENI. The ends lost 0 bases at V and 7 bases at J; junction bases unmatched: 1. Written as DNA, the CDR3 is TGTGCCAGCTCACCACCGGGACAGGGAAATTCACCCCTCCACTTT. Translating it yields CASSPPGQGNSPLHF.

The genes are TRBV24-1 and TRBJ1-5; 7 nucleotides match TRBD1. CDR1 is KGHDR and CDR2 is SFDVKD in the germline V gene. V dropped 9 bases and J dropped 0; count of bases not matched to a gene: 4. The CDR3 covers 14 residues. CDR3 DNA sequence: TGTGCCACCTCCAGGGGGTTTAGCAATCAGCCCCAGCATTTT. The encoded protein is CATSRGFSNQPQHF.

The V call is TRBV19, the J call TRBJ1-1; D perhaps matches TRBD1 (6 bases). Germline V lookup: CDR1 LNHDA, CDR2 SQIVND (reference sequence). The CDR3 runs 13 residues. V was shortened by 3 bases and J by 4 bases, with 9 bases between the two germline ends. CDR3 bases: TGTGCCAGTAGTATCTCAGGGGCCACTGAAGCTTTCTTT. It translates to CASSISGATEAFF.